Detailed here is one TCR beta chain. Germline V gene lookup returns CDR1 MNHNS and CDR2 SASEGT. V was clipped by 4 bases and J by 1 base, with 16 bases between them. The CDR3 totals 16 residues. The data are from a study of control samples from healthy donors and cancer patients. The protocol was immunoSEQ multiplex PCR, while the TCRdb copy is restricted to in-frame clones and leaves out a portion. The sample includes 110,000 to 150,000 clones, about 88% of them seen just once. The receptor's source is a woman aged 30 to 39 in good health. The sample was blood. This chain links TRBV6-1 with TRBJ1-1; D may be TRBD1 (5 bases). The CDR3 sequence is CASSARGPGWNTEAFF. The DNA for the CDR3 is TGTGCCAGCAGTGCCCGGGGCCCGGGTTGGAACACTGAAGCTTTCTTT.